The table lists the clone carrying this T cell receptor beta chain with many counts. Stated time point: pre-sensitization, week 0. Treatment of the sample: therapeutic diphenylcyclopropenone sensitization with weekly scalp DPC. These data originate in a study of human T cells and chemical hapten exposure. In the study overall: Throughout a study of roughly 5.5 months, patients underwent weekly scalp administration of diphenylcyclopropenone doses.

V was cut by 2 bases and J by 4 bases, with 12 bases left in between. CDR3 length: 14 amino acids. Germline CDR1 and CDR2: ENHRY and SYGVKD. TCRdb redid the calling of the RACE reads with MiXCR, one entry per CDR3 protein. The sample yields about 92,000 distinct CDR3 sequences, roughly a tenth seen once. The chain employs TRBV10-3 and TRBJ2-7; D is undetermined. The receptor was derived from a woman in her thirties or forties with alopecia areata. Some clones in this sample may be carry-over from other donors' samples. This specimen consisted of whole blood, obtained in connection with sensitization to the hapten diphenylcyclopropenone (DPC). As DNA, the CDR3 is TGTGCCATCAGTGAGAATGTAGGACCTTACGAGCAGTACTTC. The encoded protein is CAISENVGPYEQYF.